Following are 25 T cell receptor beta chains from one sample sequenced in a study of shared clonotypes between healthy human individuals (dated by TCRdb to 2019 to 2021). Library prep was done by the immunoSEQ multiplex PCR assay. TCRdb mirrors the immuneACCESS table, restricted to in-frame sequences. Some clones are absent from its copies; in checked studies, under half trace to an unresolved V gene, and the reason for the others is unknown. For this sample the table gives 2 million to 3 million clones, of which roughly 93% were detected only once. Of the sample, around 0.4% falls within the top ten clones. The material sequenced was naive CD4+ T cells from PBMCs. The cell subset or site label here, explained by the study, means: CD45RA+ positively selected. The receptors derive from a man aged 18 to 29 in good health. Some clones in this sample may be carry-over from other donors' samples.

V is TRBV19 and J is TRBJ1-1, with D possibly TRBD1 on 5 matching bases. V was clipped by 8 bases and J by 0 bases, with 10 bases between them. CDR3 size: 13 residues. The germline CDR1 and CDR2 sequences are LNHDA and SQIVND (reference sequence). The CDR3 reads CASRPGLNTEAFF. The CDR3 DNA is TGTGCCAGTCGACCAGGGTTGAACACTGAAGCTTTCTTT.

The chain is built from TRBV5-1 and TRBJ1-4; TRBD1 matches 9 bases. The CDR3 loop spans 14 amino acids. The V gene end was trimmed by 3 bases and the J gene end by 6 bases; junction bases not matched to a gene: 3. Germline CDR1 and CDR2: SGHRS and YFSETQ. CDR3 residues: CASSSRDRDEKLFF. In nucleotides, the CDR3 is TGCGCCAGCAGCTCCCGGGACAGGGATGAAAAACTGTTTTTT.

Notes on this clone: The same CDR3 can be traced to other DNA sequences in this sample. The V and J genes are TRBV5-1 and TRBJ1-5; D gene ambiguous. There are 13 residues in the CDR3. CDR1 and CDR2 from the germline V gene are SGHRS and YFSETQ. The germline V and J ends were trimmed by 1 base and 5 bases, with 7 bases remaining between them. DNA for the CDR3: TGCGCCAGCAGCTTGAGAGGCGATCAGCCCCAGCATTTT. It translates to CASSLRGDQPQHF. The variable domain in full, with the rest retrieved from reference TRBV5-1 and TRBJ1-5, is KAGVTQTPRYLIKTRGQQVTLSCSPISGHRSVSWYQQTPGQGLQFLFEYFSETQRNKGNFPGRFSGRQFSNSRSEMNVSTLELGDSALYLCASSLRGDQPQHFGDGTRLSIL.

V and J are TRBV27 and TRBJ1-2; D gene uncertain. The CDR3 runs to 15 residues. Trimming stripped 5 bases from V and 0 bases from J, with 13 bases between. CDR1 is MNHEY, CDR2 SMNVEV, per germline (reference sequence). The CDR3 loop reads CASSQQPSTNYGYTF. The CDR3, as DNA: TGTGCCAGCAGTCAACAGCCGTCTACTAACTATGGCTACACCTTC.

The chain joins TRBV2 to TRBJ2-5; perhaps TRBD2 as D (6 bases). Germline loops: CDR1 SNHLY, CDR2 FYNNEI. V dropped 6 bases and J dropped 10 bases, with 15 bases sitting between them. CDR3 size: 12 residues. CDR3 protein: CASSAPGEVQYF. Written as DNA, the CDR3 is TGTGCCAGCAGCGCACCGGGAGAGGTCCAGTACTTC.

The V call is TRBV7-8, the J call TRBJ2-5, with 10 bases that match TRBD2. Germline values: CDR1 SGHVS, CDR2 FQNEAQ. Losses at the gene ends were 3 bases for V and 5 bases for J; bases not matched to a gene: 6. This CDR3 has 15 amino acids. The CDR3 reads CASSLQREGRETQYF. In DNA, the CDR3 is TGTGCCAGCAGCTTGCAGCGGGAGGGCCGGGAGACCCAGTACTTC.

This chain links TRBV30 with TRBJ2-2; D uncertain. The CDR3 totals 13 residues. The germline CDR1 and CDR2 sequences are GTSNPN and SVGIG (reference sequence). V was clipped by 3 bases and J by 7 bases, with 12 bases between them. CDR3 DNA: TGTGCCTGGAGGCCGGCACAAGACGGGGAGCTGTTTTTT. Translated, it gives CAWRPAQDGELFF.

V usage is TRBV6-1 and J usage is TRBJ1-2, with TRBD1 matching 7 bases. Looked up from germline, CDR1 is MNHNS and CDR2 is SASEGT. V trimming: 3 bases; J trimming: 4 bases; junction bases outside the gene matches: 8. The CDR3 sequence is 15 residues long. CDR3 bases: TGTGCCAGCAGTGAGCGCCGGGGACAGTTCTATGGCTACACCTTC. It is translated as CASSERRGQFYGYTF.

The V and J genes are TRBV5-6 and TRBJ2-5; no clear D gene. The CDR3 has 14 amino acids. V lost 0 bases and J 1 base, leaving 7 bases between the germline ends. Germline V CDR1 and CDR2: SGHDT, YYEEEE. CDR3 DNA: TGTGCCAGCAGCTTGGATACCTCCCAAGAGACCCAGTACTTC. Amino acids: CASSLDTSQETQYF. Filled out from reference TRBV5-6 and TRBJ2-5, the complete variable domain reads DAGVTQSPTHLIKTRGQQVTLRCSPKSGHDTVSWYQQALGQGPQFIFQYYEEEERQRGNFPDRFSGHQFPNYSSELNVNALLLGDSALYLCASSLDTSQETQYFGPGTRLLVL.

The chain links TRBV2 to TRBJ2-4; 14 nucleotides line up with TRBD2. From germline, CDR1 is SNHLY and CDR2 FYNNEI. The CDR3 runs 14 residues. The V and J ends lost 6 bases and 8 bases, in that order; junction bases with no gene match: 3. CDR3 amino acids: CASRRLAGGDIQYF. The CDR3 nucleotides read TGTGCCAGCAGGAGACTAGCGGGAGGGGACATTCAGTACTTC.

This chain links TRBV18 with TRBJ1-5, with D unresolved. V lost 4 bases and J 7 bases, leaving 11 bases between the germline ends. Germline values: CDR1 KGHSH, CDR2 LQKENI. The CDR3 consists of 13 residues. This CDR3 reads CASSLIKGQPQHF. Here the CDR3 DNA reads TGTGCCAGCTCACTGATTAAGGGACAGCCCCAGCATTTT.

The genes are TRBV27 and TRBJ1-5; TRBD1 is a possible D gene (5 bases). This CDR3 comprises 14 residues. Between the trimmed V and J ends, which lost 2 bases and 7 bases, there was a span of 12 bases. The germline V gene has CDR1 MNHEY and CDR2 SMNVEV (reference sequence). The CDR3 here is CASSLRGFGQPQHF. The CDR3 bases are TGTGCCAGCAGTTTACGGGGGTTTGGCCAGCCCCAGCATTTT.

The chain has TRBV7-9 and TRBJ2-5; no reliable D call. Germline CDR1 and CDR2: SEHNR and FQNEAQ (reference sequence). The ends were cut back, 6 bases at V and 5 bases at J, with 10 bases in the middle. The CDR3 contains 12 residues. CDR3 sequence reads: CASRQTEETQYF. CDR3 bases: TGTGCCAGCAGACAGACCGAGGAGACCCAGTACTTC.

This chain links TRBV13 with TRBJ2-3, with D unclear. The CDR3 has 14 amino acids. Germline V gives CDR1 PRHDT, CDR2 FYEKMQ (reference sequence). The V and J ends lost 5 bases and 2 bases respectively, with 11 bases between them. CDR3 coding DNA: TGTGCCAGCAGCCTACGACTGGTCACAGATACGCAGTATTTT. Its translation is CASSLRLVTDTQYF.

This chain connects TRBV5-6 to TRBJ2-7; D remains unclear. Trimming removed 4 bases at V and 1 base at J, with 9 bases between. Looked up from germline, CDR1 is SGHDT and CDR2 is YYEEEE. This CDR3 has 13 residues. CDR3 amino acids: CASSPYLSYEQYF. In nucleotides, the CDR3 is TGTGCCAGCAGCCCCTACCTATCCTACGAGCAGTACTTC.

To note about this clone: Other nucleotide sequences in the sample specify the same CDR3. The rearrangement links TRBV19 to TRBJ2-1; D is undetermined. The germline gives CDR1 LNHDA, CDR2 SQIVND (reference sequence). Trimming removed 5 bases from V and 5 bases from J, with 4 bases in between. CDR3 length equals 11 residues. CDR3 DNA sequence: TGTGCCAGTAGTCTAAACAATGAGCAGTTCTTC. Its protein product is CASSLNNEQFF.

This chain joins TRBV30 and TRBJ2-2; D possibly corresponds to TRBD2 (5 bases). V lost 2 bases to trimming and J lost 0 bases, with 10 bases between them. There are 15 residues in the CDR3. The germline V gene has CDR1 GTSNPN and CDR2 SVGIG (reference sequence). The CDR3 protein is CAWSREGPNTGELFF. CDR3 bases: TGTGCCTGGAGTAGAGAGGGTCCGAACACCGGGGAGCTGTTTTTT.

The V gene is TRBV6-4, the J gene TRBJ2-6, with D perhaps matching TRBD1 (7 bases). CDR1 is MRHNA and CDR2 is SNTAGT in the germline V gene. The V and J ends lost 6 bases and 0 bases respectively, with 15 bases between them. The length of the CDR3 is 17 residues. The CDR3 region has the DNA TGTGCCAGCAGCGCGGGGACAGCAACCTCTGGGGCCAACGTCCTGACTTTC. It codes for CASSAGTATSGANVLTF.

The J gene is TRBJ2-2, the V gene TRBV14, with 8 bases matching TRBD1. Germline values: CDR1 SGHDN, CDR2 FVKESK. This CDR3 has 14 amino acids. V trimming: 8 bases; J trimming: 7 bases; junction bases outside the gene matches: 9. The CDR3 region has the DNA TGTGCCAGCTCACGGACAGGGTACATCGGGGAGCTGTTTTTT. Translating gives CASSRTGYIGELFF.

This chain uses TRBV28 with TRBJ1-1; TRBD1 agrees at 9 bases. V dropped 2 bases and J dropped 5; count of bases not matched to a gene: 6. Germline assignment: CDR1 MDHEN and CDR2 SYDVKM. The CDR3 loop spans 15 amino acids. CDR3 in amino acids: CASSLQQGAMTEAFF. The CDR3 coding sequence is TGTGCCAGCAGTTTACAACAGGGGGCGATGACTGAAGCTTTCTTT.

V usage is TRBV7-8 and J usage is TRBJ2-7, with a weak D call TRBD2 (5 bases). Per the germline V gene, CDR1 is SGHVS and CDR2 is FQNEAQ. CDR3 length equals 14 residues. V lost 4 bases to trimming and J lost 0 bases, with 10 bases between them. Here the CDR3 DNA reads TGTGCCAGCAGCTCCTCCCGGGACTCCTACGAGCAGTACTTC. This encodes CASSSSRDSYEQYF.

The chain joins TRBV9 to TRBJ2-3; 8 bases are a match to TRBD2. The germline CDR1 and CDR2 sequences are SGDLS and YYNGEE. The CDR3 is made up of 18 amino acids. V lost 2 bases to trimming and J lost 4 bases; unmatched junction nucleotides: 15. The chain's CDR3 is CASSVALASAGGPDTQYF. The CDR3 bases are TGTGCCAGCAGCGTTGCCCTTGCTAGTGCGGGAGGTCCAGATACGCAGTATTTT.

This clone has only a few counts. Just one base apart from a much larger clone, this may be a read error. The DNA of the CDR3 is TGTGCCAGCAGCTTACAGGGGATCACTGAAGCTTTCTTT. Its translation is CASSLQGITEAFF. V and J are TRBV7-3 and TRBJ1-1; TRBD1 might be the D (6 bases). V was shortened by 2 bases and J by 4 bases, with 8 bases between the two germline ends. The CDR3 spans 13 residues. Germline V lookup: CDR1 SGHTA, CDR2 FQGTGA. The variable domain in full, with the rest retrieved from reference TRBV7-3 and TRBJ1-1, is GAGVSQTPSNKVTEKGKYVELRCDPISGHTALYWYRQSLGQGPEFLIYFQGTGAADDSGLPNDRFFAVRPEGSVSTLKIQRTERGDSAVYLCASSLQGITEAFFGQGTRLTVV.

This chain connects TRBV5-8 to TRBJ2-1; D may correspond to TRBD1 or TRBD2 (6 bases each). Germline CDR1 reads SGHTS; CDR2 reads YDEGEE. V lost 1 base and J 6 bases, leaving 14 bases between the germline ends. The CDR3 runs 15 residues. CDR3 sequence: CASSLRGGRSNEQFF. For the CDR3, the DNA is TGTGCCAGCAGCTTGAGAGGGGGGCGATCCAATGAGCAGTTCTTC.

This clone showed up just once. The chain links TRBV6-5 to TRBJ1-1; 9 bases line up with TRBD1. The J segment lost 11 bases and the V segment lost 6 bases, leaving 16 bases of the junction unmatched. CDR1 MNHEY and CDR2 SVGAGI come from the germline V gene. The CDR3 loop spans 15 amino acids. The CDR3 nucleotides read TGTGCCAGCAGCCGACAAATACAGGGGGCAGGCCCGGCTTTCTTT. Its translation is CASSRQIQGAGPAFF.